This entry concerns a single TCR beta chain. Its specificity is unknown. The sample belongs to a study of CD8 T cells in ankylosing spondylitis. Libraries for TCR beta were made by quantitative 5'-RACE with molecular barcodes. TCRdb reanalysed the 5' RACE reads using MiXCR and keeps one entry per CDR3 protein. The profile covers a few hundred thousand distinct CDR3 sequences, with 15% to 20% appearing a single time and approximately 32% taken by the ten largest. Germline CDR1 reads SGHAT; CDR2 reads FQDESV (reference sequence). The CDR3 is 16 residues long. Unmatched junction bases numbered 15, after V lost 5 bases and J lost 10 bases. Study-wide findings and caveats: One TCR beta motif, made up of 7 or 8 highly homologous variants, appeared characteristic of ankylosing spondylitis blood.

This chain joins TRBV11-1 and TRBJ2-1; 9 nucleotides match TRBD2. Sample: blood, either unsorted or a sorted T cell fraction (not recorded which). The receptor was derived from a male donor with ankylosing spondylitis or in good health (not recorded which). The CDR3 DNA reads as TGTGCCAGCAGCCTATTACGAGGGACTAGCACCATGGAGCAGTTCTTC. Its translation is CASSLLRGTSTMEQFF.